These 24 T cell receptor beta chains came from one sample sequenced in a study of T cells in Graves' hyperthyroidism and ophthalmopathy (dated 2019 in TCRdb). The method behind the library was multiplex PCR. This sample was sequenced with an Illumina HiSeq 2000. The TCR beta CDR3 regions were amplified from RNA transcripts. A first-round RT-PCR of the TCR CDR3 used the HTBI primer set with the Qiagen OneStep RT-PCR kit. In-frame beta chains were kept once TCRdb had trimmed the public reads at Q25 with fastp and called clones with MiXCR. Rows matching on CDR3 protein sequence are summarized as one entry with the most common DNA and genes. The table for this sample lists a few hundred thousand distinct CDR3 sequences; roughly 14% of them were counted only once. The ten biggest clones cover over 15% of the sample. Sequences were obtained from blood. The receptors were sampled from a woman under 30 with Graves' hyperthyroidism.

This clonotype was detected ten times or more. In DNA, the CDR3 is TGTGCCAGCAGCCCAGGACAGAGTGTTGGCGAGACCCAGTACTTC. Its translation is CASSPGQSVGETQYF. The chain carries TRBV7-9 and TRBJ2-5; D is perhaps TRBD1 (6 bases). V lost 5 bases, J lost 5 bases, and 18 bases lay in between. The length of the CDR3 is 15 residues. In germline, CDR1 is SEHNR, CDR2 FQNEAQ (reference sequence).

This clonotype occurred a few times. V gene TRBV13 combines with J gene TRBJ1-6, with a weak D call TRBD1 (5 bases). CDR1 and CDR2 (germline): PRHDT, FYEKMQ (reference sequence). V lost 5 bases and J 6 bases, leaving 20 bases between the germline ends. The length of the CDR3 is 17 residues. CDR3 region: CASSNSGKLNFNSPLHF. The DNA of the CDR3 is TGTGCCAGCAGCAACTCAGGGAAATTAAACTTTAATTCACCCCTCCACTTT.

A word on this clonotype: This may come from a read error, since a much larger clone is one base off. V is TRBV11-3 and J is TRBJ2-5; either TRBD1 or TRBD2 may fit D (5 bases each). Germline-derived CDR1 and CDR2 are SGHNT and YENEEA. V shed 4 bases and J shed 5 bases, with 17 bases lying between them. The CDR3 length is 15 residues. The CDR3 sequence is CASSWAPEGEETQYF. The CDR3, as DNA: TGTGCCAGCAGCTGGGCGCCGGAAGGGGAGGAGACCCAGTACTTC.

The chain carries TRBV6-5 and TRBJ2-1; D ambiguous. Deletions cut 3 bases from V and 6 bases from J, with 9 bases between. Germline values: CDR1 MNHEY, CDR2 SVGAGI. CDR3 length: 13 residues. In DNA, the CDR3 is TGTGCCAGCAGTTATTTGACTGCCAATGAGCAGTTCTTC. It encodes CASSYLTANEQFF.

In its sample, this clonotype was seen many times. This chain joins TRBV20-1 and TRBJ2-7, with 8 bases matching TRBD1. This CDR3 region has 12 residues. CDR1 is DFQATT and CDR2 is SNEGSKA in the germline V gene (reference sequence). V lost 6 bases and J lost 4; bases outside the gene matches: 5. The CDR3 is CSAPGQEYEQYF. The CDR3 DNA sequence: TGCAGTGCCCCGGGACAGGAATACGAGCAGTACTTC.

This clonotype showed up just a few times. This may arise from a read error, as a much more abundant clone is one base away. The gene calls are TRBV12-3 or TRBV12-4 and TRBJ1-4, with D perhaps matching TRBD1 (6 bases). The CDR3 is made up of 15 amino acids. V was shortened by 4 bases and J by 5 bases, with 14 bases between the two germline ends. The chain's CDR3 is CASSWGGGTNEKLFF. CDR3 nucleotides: TGTGCCAGCAGTTGGGGGGGCGGCACAAATGAAAAACTGTTTTTT.

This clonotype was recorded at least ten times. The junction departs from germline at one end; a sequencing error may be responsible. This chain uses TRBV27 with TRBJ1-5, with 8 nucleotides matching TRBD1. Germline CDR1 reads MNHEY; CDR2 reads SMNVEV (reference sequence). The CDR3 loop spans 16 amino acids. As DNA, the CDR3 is TGTGCCAGCAGTCTATCGACAGGGGTGAGCAATCAGCCCCAGCATTTT. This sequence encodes CASSLSTGVSNQPQHF.

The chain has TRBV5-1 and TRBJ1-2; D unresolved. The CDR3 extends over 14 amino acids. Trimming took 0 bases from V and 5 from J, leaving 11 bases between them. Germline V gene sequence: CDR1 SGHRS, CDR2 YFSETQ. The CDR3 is CASSLDGVPYGYTF. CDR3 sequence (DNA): TGCGCCAGCAGCTTGGATGGGGTGCCATATGGCTACACCTTC.

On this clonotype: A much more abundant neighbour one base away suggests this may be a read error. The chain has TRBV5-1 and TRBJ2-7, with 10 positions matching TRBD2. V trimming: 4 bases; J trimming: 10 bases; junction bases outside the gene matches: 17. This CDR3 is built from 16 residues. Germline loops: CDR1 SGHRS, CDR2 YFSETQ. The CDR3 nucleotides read TGCGCCAGCAGCCCCTTTACTAGCGGGATTCCCTCCGATCAGTACTTC. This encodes CASSPFTSGIPSDQYF.

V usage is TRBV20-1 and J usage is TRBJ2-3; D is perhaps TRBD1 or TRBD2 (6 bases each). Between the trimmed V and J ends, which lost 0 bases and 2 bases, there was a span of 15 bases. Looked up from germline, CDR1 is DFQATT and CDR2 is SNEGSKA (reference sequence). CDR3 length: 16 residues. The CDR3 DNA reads TGCAGTGCTAGAGATTATGGGGGGCGAGTCACAGATACGCAGTATTTT. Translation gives CSARDYGGRVTDTQYF.

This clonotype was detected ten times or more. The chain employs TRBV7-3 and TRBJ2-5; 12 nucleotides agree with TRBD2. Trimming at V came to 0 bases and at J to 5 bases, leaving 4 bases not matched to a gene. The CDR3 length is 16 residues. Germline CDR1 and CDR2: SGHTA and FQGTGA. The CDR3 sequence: CASSLTGLAGYETQYF. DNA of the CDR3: TGTGCCAGCAGCTTAACCGGACTAGCGGGATACGAGACCCAGTACTTC.

The CDR3 DNA reads TGTGCCTGGAGTGTACCCCAGGGGGCCAGCAATCAGCCCCAGCATTTT. It codes for CAWSVPQGASNQPQHF. The V and J genes are TRBV30 and TRBJ1-5; 8 positions match TRBD1. From germline, CDR1 is GTSNPN and CDR2 SVGIG (reference sequence). The V gene end was trimmed by 0 bases and the J gene end by 1 base; junction bases not matched to a gene: 5. CDR3 size: 16 residues.

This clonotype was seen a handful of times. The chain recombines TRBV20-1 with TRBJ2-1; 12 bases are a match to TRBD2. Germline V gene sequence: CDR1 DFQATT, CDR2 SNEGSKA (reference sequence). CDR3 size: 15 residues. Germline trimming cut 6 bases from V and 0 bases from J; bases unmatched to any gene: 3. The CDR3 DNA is TGCAGTGCGACTAGCGGGAGAAGCTCCTACAATGAGCAGTTCTTC. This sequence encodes CSATSGRSSYNEQFF.

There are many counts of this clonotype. The CDR3 sequence: CASSPDYTGELFF. The DNA of the CDR3 is TGTGCCAGCAGCCCAGACTATACCGGGGAGCTGTTTTTT. V is TRBV12-3 or TRBV12-4 and J is TRBJ2-2; TRBD2 is a possible D gene (5 bases). The CDR3 covers 13 residues. V was shortened by 6 bases and J by 5 bases, with 10 bases between the two germline ends.

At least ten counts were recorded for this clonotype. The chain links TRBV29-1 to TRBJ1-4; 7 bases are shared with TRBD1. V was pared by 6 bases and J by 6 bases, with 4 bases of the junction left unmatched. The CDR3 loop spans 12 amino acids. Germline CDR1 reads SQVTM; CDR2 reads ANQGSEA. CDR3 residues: CSVGTAHEKLFF. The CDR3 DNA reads TGCAGCGTCGGGACAGCCCATGAAAAACTGTTTTTT.

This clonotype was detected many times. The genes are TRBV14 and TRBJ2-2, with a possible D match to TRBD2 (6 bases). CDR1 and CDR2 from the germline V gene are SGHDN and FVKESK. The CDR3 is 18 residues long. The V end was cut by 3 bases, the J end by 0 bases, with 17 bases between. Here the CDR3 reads CASSQRFGGVTNTGELFF. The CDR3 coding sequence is TGTGCCAGCAGCCAGCGGTTCGGCGGGGTTACGAACACCGGGGAGCTGTTTTTT.

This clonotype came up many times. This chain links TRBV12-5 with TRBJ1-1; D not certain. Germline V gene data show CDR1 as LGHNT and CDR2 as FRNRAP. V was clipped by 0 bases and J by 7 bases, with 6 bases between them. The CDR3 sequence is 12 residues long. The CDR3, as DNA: TGTGCTAGTGGTTTGGTCCGTCGTGAAGCTTTCTTT. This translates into CASGLVRREAFF.

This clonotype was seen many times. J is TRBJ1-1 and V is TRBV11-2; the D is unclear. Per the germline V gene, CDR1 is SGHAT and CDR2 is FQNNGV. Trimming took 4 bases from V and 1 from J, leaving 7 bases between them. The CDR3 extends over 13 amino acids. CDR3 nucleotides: TGTGCCAGCAGCTCCCGGGAGAACACTGAAGCTTTCTTT. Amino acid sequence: CASSSRENTEAFF.

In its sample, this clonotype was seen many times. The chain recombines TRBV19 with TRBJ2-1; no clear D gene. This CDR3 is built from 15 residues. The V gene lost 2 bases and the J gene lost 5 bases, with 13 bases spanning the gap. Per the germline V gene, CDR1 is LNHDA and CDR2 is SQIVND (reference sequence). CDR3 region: CASSIRSGRDNEQFF. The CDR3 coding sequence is TGTGCCAGTAGTATAAGGTCCGGCCGGGACAATGAGCAGTTCTTC. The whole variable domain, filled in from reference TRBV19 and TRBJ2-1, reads DGGITQSPKYLFRKEGQNVTLSCEQNLNHDAMYWYRQDPGQGLRLIYYSQIVNDFQKGDIAEGYSVSREKKESFPLTVTSAQKNPTAFYLCASSIRSGRDNEQFFGPGTRLTVL.

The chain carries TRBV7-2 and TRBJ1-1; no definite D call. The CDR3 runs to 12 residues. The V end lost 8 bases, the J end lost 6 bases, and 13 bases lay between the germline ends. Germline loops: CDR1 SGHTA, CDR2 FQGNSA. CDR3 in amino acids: CASQQWEAEAFF. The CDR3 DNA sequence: TGTGCCAGCCAACAGTGGGAAGCTGAAGCTTTCTTT.

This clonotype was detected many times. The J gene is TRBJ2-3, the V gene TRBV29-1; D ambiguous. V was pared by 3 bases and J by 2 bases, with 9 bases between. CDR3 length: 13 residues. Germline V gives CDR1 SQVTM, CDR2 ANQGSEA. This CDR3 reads CSVDGYDTDTQYF. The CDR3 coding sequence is TGCAGCGTTGATGGTTATGACACAGATACGCAGTATTTT.

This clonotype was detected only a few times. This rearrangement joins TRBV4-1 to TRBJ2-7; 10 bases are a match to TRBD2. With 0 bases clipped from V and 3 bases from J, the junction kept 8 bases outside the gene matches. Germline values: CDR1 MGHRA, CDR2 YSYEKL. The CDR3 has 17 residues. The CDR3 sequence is CASSQDEGTSAIYEQYF. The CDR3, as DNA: TGCGCCAGCAGCCAAGATGAGGGGACTAGCGCCATCTACGAGCAGTACTTC.

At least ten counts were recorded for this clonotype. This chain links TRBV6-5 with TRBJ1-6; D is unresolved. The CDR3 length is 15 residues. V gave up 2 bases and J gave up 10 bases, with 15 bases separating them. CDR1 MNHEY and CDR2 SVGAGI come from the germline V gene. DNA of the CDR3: TGTGCCAGCAGTTACGTCGGAGGGCCGGACTCACCCCTCCACTTT. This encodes CASSYVGGPDSPLHF.

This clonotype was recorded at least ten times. The CDR3 DNA sequence: TGCGCCAGCAGCTTGGGTGGGACAGGGCATGAAAAACTGTTTTTT. This gives the protein CASSLGGTGHEKLFF. J is TRBJ1-4 and V is TRBV5-1, with 9 positions matching TRBD1. The CDR3 is made up of 15 amino acids. CDR1 SGHRS and CDR2 YFSETQ come from the germline V gene. V was clipped by 0 bases and J by 6 bases; unmatched bases: 3.